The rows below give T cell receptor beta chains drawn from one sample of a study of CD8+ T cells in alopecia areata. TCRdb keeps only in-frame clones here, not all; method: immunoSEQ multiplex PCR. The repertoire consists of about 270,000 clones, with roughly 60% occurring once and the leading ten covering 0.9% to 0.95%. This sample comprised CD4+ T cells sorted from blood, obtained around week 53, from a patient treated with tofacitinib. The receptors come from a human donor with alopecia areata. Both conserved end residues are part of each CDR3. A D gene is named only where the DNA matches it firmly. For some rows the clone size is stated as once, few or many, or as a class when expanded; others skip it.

CAWSDRRDYGYTF,TGTGCCTGGAGTGATCGGCGGGACTATGGCTACACCTTC,NA,TRBV30,TRBJ1-2,NA
CSVEGGTASTDTQYF,TGCAGCGTTGAGGGGGGGACAGCTAGCACAGATACGCAGTATTTT,NA,TRBV29-1,TRBJ2-3,few
CAWSGRTEAFF,TGTGCCTGGAGCGGACGCACTGAAGCTTTCTTT,NA,TRBV30,TRBJ1-1,NA
CASSQDILGVTGELFF,TGCGCCAGCAGCCAAGATATATTGGGGGTGACCGGGGAGCTGTTTTTT,NA,TRBV4-3,TRBJ2-2,NA
CAVGPNQPQHF,TGTGCCGTGGGCCCCAATCAGCCCCAGCATTTT,NA,TRBV10-3,TRBJ1-5,NA
CASSQGQGREAFF,TGTGCCAGCAGCCAGGGACAGGGCCGTGAAGCTTTCTTT,TRBD1,TRBV7-6,TRBJ1-1,NA
CASNDRGKETQYF,TGTGCCAGCAACGACAGGGGAAAAGAGACCCAGTACTTC,TRBD1,TRBV7-9,TRBJ2-5,NA
CAQGLEDTEAFF,TGTGCCCAGGGGTTGGAGGACACTGAAGCTTTCTTT,NA,TRBV30,TRBJ1-1,NA
CASSLAGGQGNIQYF,TGTGCCAGCAGCTTGGCTGGGGGACAGGGAAACATTCAGTACTTC,TRBD1,TRBV5-5,TRBJ2-4,few
CASSEGGHTDTQYF,TGTGCCAGCAGTGAAGGGGGCCACACAGATACGCAGTATTTT,NA,TRBV25-1,TRBJ2-3,NA
CAWSVLAGGKYEQYF,TGTGCCTGGAGTGTACTAGCGGGGGGCAAATACGAGCAGTACTTC,TRBD2,TRBV30,TRBJ2-7,NA
CAISSTDTQYF,TGTGCCATCAGCTCAACAGATACGCAGTATTTT,NA,TRBV10-3,TRBJ2-3,few
CSVSQGGDTQYF,TGCAGCGTTTCTCAGGGTGGTGATACGCAGTATTTT,NA,TRBV29-1,TRBJ2-3,few
CASSSYTGGYGYTF,TGTGCCAGCAGCTCCTACACAGGGGGCTATGGCTACACCTTC,TRBD1,TRBV7-9,TRBJ1-2,few
CAWSGQANMNTEAFF,TGTGCCTGGAGTGGGCAGGCTAATATGAACACTGAAGCTTTCTTT,NA,TRBV30,TRBJ1-1,few
CSVRAGPYEQYF,TGCAGCGTACGGGCCGGGCCCTACGAGCAGTACTTC,NA,TRBV29-1,TRBJ2-7,NA
CASSAHLVADNEKLFF,TGTGCCAGCAGCGCTCATCTAGTCGCTGACAATGAAAAACTGTTTTTT,NA,TRBV2,TRBJ1-4,NA
CASSPLRTDTQYF,TGTGCCAGCAGCCCGCTTAGGACAGATACGCAGTATTTT,NA,TRBV13,TRBJ2-3,NA
CASSTKRAQETQYF,TGTGCCAGCAGCACCAAAAGGGCGCAAGAGACCCAGTACTTC,NA,TRBV7-2,TRBJ2-5,NA
CAWKEPGNQPQHF,TGTGCCTGGAAAGAACCGGGGAATCAGCCCCAGCATTTT,NA,TRBV30,TRBJ1-5,NA
CASSLQVRETQYF,TGCGCCAGCAGCTTGCAAGTAAGAGAGACCCAGTACTTC,NA,TRBV5-1,TRBJ2-5,NA
CASSQGAGAYGYTF,TGCGCCAGCAGCCAAGGCGCAGGGGCCTATGGCTACACCTTC,NA,TRBV4-1,TRBJ1-2,NA
CASSRIESWGSPLHF,TGTGCCAGCAGCCGGATCGAGAGCTGGGGTTCACCCCTCCACTTT,NA,TRBV5-6,TRBJ1-6,NA
CASSKTSGVETQYF,TGTGCCAGCAGCAAGACTAGCGGGGTGGAGACCCAGTACTTC,TRBD2,TRBV6-6,TRBJ2-5,NA
CAWRAGGPYNEQFF,TGTGCCTGGAGAGCGGGGGGCCCCTACAATGAGCAGTTCTTC,TRBD2,TRBV30,TRBJ2-1,NA
CSVFIPLNTEAFF,TGCAGCGTTTTCATCCCGCTGAACACTGAAGCTTTCTTT,NA,TRBV29-1,TRBJ1-1,NA
CAWTLGQPSYEQYF,TGTGCCTGGACCCTAGGGCAGCCATCCTACGAGCAGTACTTC,NA,TRBV30,TRBJ2-7,NA
CATSRDPLGPISTDTQYF,TGTGCCACCAGCAGAGACCCTCTCGGGCCTATCAGCACAGATACGCAGTATTTT,NA,TRBV15,TRBJ2-3,NA
CASSLGLRGEGDTQYF,TGCGCCAGCAGCTTGGGGCTTCGGGGAGAAGGAGATACGCAGTATTTT,NA,TRBV5-1,TRBJ2-3,few
CASSSQGMETQYF,TGTGCCAGCAGTAGCCAGGGGATGGAGACCCAGTACTTC,NA,TRBV2,TRBJ2-5,NA
CASSQGLLAGNGDTQYF,TGCGCCAGCAGCCAGGGTTTACTAGCGGGGAATGGAGATACGCAGTATTTT,TRBD2,TRBV4-3,TRBJ2-3,NA
CASSQARSGNTIYF,TGCGCCAGCAGCCAAGCCAGATCTGGAAACACCATATATTTT,NA,TRBV4-1,TRBJ1-3,NA
CASSLASRGETQYF,TGTGCCAGCAGCTTAGCCTCGAGGGGCGAGACCCAGTACTTC,NA,TRBV11-3,TRBJ2-5,NA
CASSQRPVNSPLHF,TGTGCCAGCAGTCAGCGGCCGGTCAATTCACCCCTCCACTTT,NA,TRBV2,TRBJ1-6,few
CASSKDGTVDEQFF,TGTGCCAGCAGCAAGGACGGGACCGTAGATGAGCAGTTCTTC,NA,TRBV7-9,TRBJ2-1,NA
CSALGQQLYGYTF,TGCAGCGCCCTTGGCCAGCAACTCTATGGCTACACCTTC,NA,TRBV29-1,TRBJ1-2,NA